This entry is about one T cell receptor beta chain. CD45RO-negative, CCR7-positively selected cells formed the naive CD8 fraction, excluding terminally differentiated effector memory CD45RA+ cells. The data belong to a study of shared clonotypes between healthy human individuals. V lost 0 bases to trimming and J lost 4 bases, with 15 bases between them. CDR1 is SNHLY and CDR2 is FYNNEI in the germline V gene. There are 17 residues in the CDR3. Only in-frame clones appear in the TCRdb table, and some are missing; sequencing was by immunoSEQ multiplex PCR. This sample has roughly 770,000 clones; about 96% occur once, and the top ten carry under 0.25%.

The sample taken for sequencing was naive CD8+ T cells sorted from blood. V and J are TRBV2 and TRBJ2-2; D not certain. The clonotype comes from a man aged 30 to 45 in good health. The CDR3 loop is CASSEALDTLTTGELFF. CDR3 bases: TGTGCCAGCAGTGAAGCGCTTGATACTCTGACCACCGGGGAGCTGTTTTTT.